This T cell receptor beta chain was identified in a study of control samples from healthy donors and cancer patients. Some clones are missing from TCRdb's copy, which holds only in-frame ones; the method was immunoSEQ multiplex PCR. Among 120,000 or so clones listed, more than 75% were seen once. The germline CDR1 and CDR2 sequences are SGHTA and FQGNSA. Trimming shortened V by 4 bases and J by 7 bases, and 14 bases separated the two germline ends. The CDR3 is made up of 13 amino acids. The chain recombines TRBV7-2 with TRBJ2-7, with D possibly matching TRBD1 (5 bases). The TCR comes from a man between 18 and 35 years old in good health. The specimen sequenced was blood. CDR3 protein: CASSSPIRGEQYF. The CDR3 DNA reads TGTGCCAGCAGCTCCCCTATTAGGGGAGAGCAGTACTTC.